Here is one TCR beta chain with its context. Its cognate antigen is unknown. A 1 in 200,000 to 1 in 1 million T cell depth was the sequencing target. Sequencing was performed with immunoSEQ multiplex PCR; in TCRdb, only in-frame clones are kept and a portion is missing. The sample has about 140,000 clones; approximately 80% are singletons. This sample stems from a study of cytotoxic CD8 clonotypes in ibrutinib-treated CLL. Overall study: Sequencing produced an average of roughly 270,000 productive templates and roughly 89,000 productive rearrangements per sample.

Study outcomes and limitations: Relative to age-matched healthy donors, clonality at baseline was higher, and it tracked circulating CD8+ T-cell counts.

Germline V gene data show CDR1 as SEHNR and CDR2 as FQNEAQ (reference sequence). Trimming stripped 3 bases from V and 5 bases from J, with 8 bases between. The CDR3 loop spans 13 amino acids. The TCR was taken from a human donor with chronic lymphocytic leukemia. Here the sequenced sample was PBMCs, taken after 12 months of ibrutinib treatment. The chain employs TRBV7-9 and TRBJ2-1; D is undetermined. Written as DNA, the CDR3 is TGTGCCAGCAGCTTGTTGGGCAACAATGAGCAGTTCTTC. It encodes CASSLLGNNEQFF. Using reference TRBV7-9 and TRBJ2-1 for the parts outside the CDR3, the full variable domain is DTGVSQNPRHKITKRGQNVTFRCDPISEHNRLYWYRQTLGQGPEFLTYFQNEAQLEKSRLLSDRFSAERPKGSFSTLEIQRTEQGDSAMYLCASSLLGNNEQFFGPGTRLTVL.